A single T cell receptor beta chain is shown here with its context. This specimen comes from a study of T cell changes during pregnancy in multiple sclerosis. The table came from immunoSEQ multiplex PCR; TCRdb's copy has only in-frame clones and leaves some out. The sample carries about 41,000 clones, more than 90% recorded once. The CDR3 has 15 residues. CDR1 and CDR2 (germline): LNHDA, SQIVND (reference sequence). The V end lost 3 bases, the J end lost 0 bases, and 8 bases lay between the germline ends. The receptor was isolated from a female donor with multiple sclerosis, enrolled in a pregnancy study. The sample in question was CD8+ T cells from peripheral blood mononuclear cells, obtained in the third trimester of pregnancy. This chain joins TRBV19 and TRBJ1-4, with D unclear. The CDR3 DNA sequence: TGTGCCAGTAGTATCCAGTTTGCAACTAATGAAAAACTGTTTTTT. Translated: CASSIQFATNEKLFF.